The entry below describes one T cell receptor beta chain. These data originate in a study of cytomegalovirus exposure and HLA in healthy donors. 60 Vbeta and 13 Jbeta primers were used in PCR. Produced via immunoSEQ multiplex PCR; TCRdb's table is partial and in-frame only. The sample has 150,000 to 200,000 clones; 80% to 90% are singletons. The sequenced material came from PBMCs. The TCR originated in a girl aged 10-17 years in good health and CMV-seropositive.

The CDR3 DNA reads as TGTGCCAGCAGTTACGGTGGCAGGGCGTTTGGAAATGAGCAGTTCTTC. Amino acid sequence: CASSYGGRAFGNEQFF. The chain couples TRBV6-5 to TRBJ2-1, with TRBD1 as a possible D gene (5 bases). V dropped 2 bases and J dropped 7 bases, with 18 bases sitting between them. The CDR3 sequence is 16 residues long. Germline V gene sequence: CDR1 MNHEY, CDR2 SVGAGI.